This TCR beta chain was sequenced for a study of blood T cells in healthy people across ages. General observations from the study: Roughly linear age-related decline in beta diversity appeared, significant by age around 36.

The authors ran a second PCR of about 6 to 12 cycles using a sample-barcoded 5' primer and a J-beta primer mix. TCRdb re-called the 5' RACE reads through MiXCR, storing one row per CDR3 protein. Here the sample spans about 500,000 distinct CDR3 sequences, less than 25% being singletons. In regard to this clonotype: Its antigen is not known.

The length of the CDR3 is 11 residues. CDR1 is SQVTM, CDR2 ANQGSEA, per germline. V lost 2 bases and J lost 3, with 4 bases in between. A further study also used this sample, focusing on T cells of mothers and their children.

This rearrangement joins TRBV29-1 to TRBJ1-1; unclear D gene. Sequencing used blood. This TCR came from a boy younger than 18 in good health. The CDR3 is CSVELDTEAFF. In DNA form, the CDR3 reads TGCAGCGTTGAACTAGACACTGAAGCTTTCTTT.